This T cell receptor beta chain was found in a study of T cells expressing NK-cell markers. Study as a whole: In sorted CD3+CD56+NKG2C+, CD3+CD56+NKG2C- and CD3+CD56-NKG2C+ T cells, TCR beta repertoires were obtained. Eight donors were sequenced, of whom seven were HCMV-seropositive, while the remaining one was HCMV-seronegative. Notes on the study in general: These clonotypes also led the CD3+CD56-NKG2C+ fraction in several donors. Each of about 6 donors carried dominant NKG2C+ clonotypes accounting for about 1.0-7.5% of CD8+ T cells.

Germline values: CDR1 LGHNA, CDR2 YNFKEQ. This CDR3 is 17 amino acids long. Using the 5' RACE reads, TCRdb records one entry per CDR3 protein without DNA. This specimen shows 350,000 to 450,000 distinct CDR3 sequences; the ten leading clones hold roughly 5.2%. With regard to this clonotype: Its antigen remains unknown.

The V call is TRBV4-2, the J call TRBJ1-5; TCRdb's assignment of TRBD1 cannot be checked, as there is no DNA. The sequence derives from a man aged 18-75 years in good health. Input material: blood T cells: a sorted CD56 or NKG2C T cell subset, CD4+ or CD8+ T cells, or bulk PBMC T cells (not recorded which). The CDR3 is CASSQGGGQTSNQPQHF.